This entry concerns a single T cell receptor beta chain. Its antigen remains unknown. The length of the CDR3 is 13 residues. Trimming left V 0 bases short and J 6 bases short, with 8 bases between. CDR1 LNHNV and CDR2 YYDKDF come from the germline V gene (reference sequence). These data come from a study of shared clonotypes between healthy human individuals. Produced via immunoSEQ multiplex PCR; TCRdb's table is partial and in-frame only. The sample records approximately 1,000,000 clones, roughly 77% being singletons. The study's findings and limits: There were few donors, and this limited the genetic and exposure-history diversity represented.

The sequenced sample was memory CD4+ T cells from PBMCs. Specified subset: CD45RA-negative fraction. V usage is TRBV15 and J usage is TRBJ1-1; unclear D gene. The sequence came from a man aged 18 to 30 in good health. Some clones in this sample may be carry-over from other donors' samples. The CDR3 DNA is TGTGCCACCAGCAGAGATCTAAGTTCTGAAGCTTTCTTT. It translates to CATSRDLSSEAFF.